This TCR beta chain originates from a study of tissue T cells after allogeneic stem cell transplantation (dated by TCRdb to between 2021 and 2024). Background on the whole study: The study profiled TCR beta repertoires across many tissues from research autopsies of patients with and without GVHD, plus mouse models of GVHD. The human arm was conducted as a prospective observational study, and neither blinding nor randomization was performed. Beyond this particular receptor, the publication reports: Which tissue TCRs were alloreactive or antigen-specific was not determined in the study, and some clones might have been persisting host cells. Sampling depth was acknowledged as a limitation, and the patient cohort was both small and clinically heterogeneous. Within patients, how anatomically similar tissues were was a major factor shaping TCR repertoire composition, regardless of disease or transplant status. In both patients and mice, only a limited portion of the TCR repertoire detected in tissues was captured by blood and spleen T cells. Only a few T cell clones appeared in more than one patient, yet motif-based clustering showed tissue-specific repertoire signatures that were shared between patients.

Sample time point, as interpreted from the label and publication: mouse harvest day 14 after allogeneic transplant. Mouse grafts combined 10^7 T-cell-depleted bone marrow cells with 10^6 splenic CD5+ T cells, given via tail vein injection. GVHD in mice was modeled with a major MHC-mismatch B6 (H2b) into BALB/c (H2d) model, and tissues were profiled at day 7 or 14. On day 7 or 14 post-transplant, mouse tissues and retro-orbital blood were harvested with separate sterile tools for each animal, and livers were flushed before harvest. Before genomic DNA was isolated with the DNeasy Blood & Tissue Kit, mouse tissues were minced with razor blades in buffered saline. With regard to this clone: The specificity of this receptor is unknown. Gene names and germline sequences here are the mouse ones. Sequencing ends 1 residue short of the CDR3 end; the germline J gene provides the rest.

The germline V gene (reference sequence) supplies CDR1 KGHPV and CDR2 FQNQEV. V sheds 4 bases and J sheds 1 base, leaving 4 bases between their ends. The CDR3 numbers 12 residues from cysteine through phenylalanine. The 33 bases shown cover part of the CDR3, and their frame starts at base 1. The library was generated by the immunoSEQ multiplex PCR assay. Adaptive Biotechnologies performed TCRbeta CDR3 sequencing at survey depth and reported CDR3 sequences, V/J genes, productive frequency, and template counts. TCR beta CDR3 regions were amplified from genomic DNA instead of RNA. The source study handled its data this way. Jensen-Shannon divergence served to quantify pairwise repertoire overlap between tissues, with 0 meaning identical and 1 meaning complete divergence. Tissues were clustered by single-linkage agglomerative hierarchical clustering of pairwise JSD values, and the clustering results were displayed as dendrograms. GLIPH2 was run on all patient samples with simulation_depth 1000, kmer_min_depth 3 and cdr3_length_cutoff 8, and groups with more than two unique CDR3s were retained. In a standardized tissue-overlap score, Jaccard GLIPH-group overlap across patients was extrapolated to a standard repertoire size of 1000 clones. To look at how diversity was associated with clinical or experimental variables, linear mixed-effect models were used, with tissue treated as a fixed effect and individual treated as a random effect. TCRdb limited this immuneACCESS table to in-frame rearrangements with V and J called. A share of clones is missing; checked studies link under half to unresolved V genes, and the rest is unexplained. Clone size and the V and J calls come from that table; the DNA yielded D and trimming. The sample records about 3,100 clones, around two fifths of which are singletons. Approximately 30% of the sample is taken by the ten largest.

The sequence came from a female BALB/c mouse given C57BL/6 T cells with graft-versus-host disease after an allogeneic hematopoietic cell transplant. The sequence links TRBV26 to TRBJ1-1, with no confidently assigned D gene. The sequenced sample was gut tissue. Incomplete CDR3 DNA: TGTGCCAGCAGTCGGGTAAACACAGAAGTCTTC. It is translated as CASSRVNTEVF. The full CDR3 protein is CASSRVNTEVFF.